Listed below are T cell receptor beta chains from one sample, sequenced in a study of long-term antiretroviral therapy in people with HIV. Profiling relied on immunoSEQ multiplex PCR, and the TCRdb table lists in-frame clones only, not all of them. The table has approximately 35,000 clones, about 76% seen once. The material sequenced was unsorted PBMCs, taken 1.9 years after starting antiretroviral therapy. Source of these receptors: a man between 18 and 35 years old with HIV. Each CDR3 is given with its conserved first and last residue. D genes are given only for firm matches. Some rows have no size entry. The others give once, few or many, or a class for an expanded clone.

j_gene,abundance,d_gene,v_gene,CDR3nt,CDR3aa
TRBJ2-2,NA,NA,TRBV5-1,TGCGCCAGCAGCTCCTCCACCGGGGAGCTGTTTTTT,CASSSSTGELFF
TRBJ1-2,NA,NA,TRBV5-6,TGTGCCAGCAGCTTGGCTGGCGGAGCCGCCGCTAACTATGGCTACACCTTC,CASSLAGGAAANYGYTF
TRBJ1-5,NA,NA,TRBV19,TGTGCCAGTAAGGACTATTCCAATCAGCCCCAGCATTTT,CASKDYSNQPQHF
TRBJ1-5,NA,NA,TRBV19,TGTGCCAGTACCAGTTCTGGGGGCAGTCAGCCCCAGCATTTT,CASTSSGGSQPQHF
TRBJ2-1,NA,NA,TRBV25-1,TGTGCCAGCAGGTTAGGACTCAATGAGCAGTTCTTC,CASRLGLNEQFF
TRBJ1-6,NA,NA,TRBV5-1,TGCGCCAGCAGCTTTTCCCCGGGCCCGGAGAGCTCTTATAATTCACCCCTCCACTTT,CASSFSPGPESSYNSPLHF
TRBJ2-3,NA,NA,TRBV11-2,TGTGCCAGCAGCTCCGTTGGTTCAGATACGCAGTATTTT,CASSSVGSDTQYF
TRBJ2-7,NA,NA,TRBV6-6,TGTGCCAGCAGTTCAAGCCCCTACGAGCAGTACTTC,CASSSSPYEQYF
TRBJ2-1,NA,TRBD2,TRBV28,TGTGCCAGCAGTGGTAGCGGGTCCGAGTCCTACAATGAGCAGTTCTTC,CASSGSGSESYNEQFF
TRBJ1-1,NA,NA,TRBV5-1,TGCGCCAGCAGCTTGGATGGACAGATCGTGAACACTGAAGCTTTCTTT,CASSLDGQIVNTEAFF
TRBJ2-3,NA,TRBD1,TRBV27,TGTGCCAGCACCCCTTCCGGGACAGCAAAGCCGAAAGGGCAGTATTTT,CASTPSGTAKPKGQYF
TRBJ2-3,NA,TRBD2,TRBV7-9,TGTGCCAGCAGCTACCCGACTAGCGGGGGACCGGGAGATACGCAGTATTTT,CASSYPTSGGPGDTQYF
TRBJ1-3,NA,NA,TRBV28,TGTGCCAGCGGCGGGACCTCTGGAAACACCATATATTTT,CASGGTSGNTIYF
TRBJ1-1,once,NA,TRBV28,TGTGCCAGCAGTTTACTACAGACAGACACTGAAGCTTTCTTT,CASSLLQTDTEAFF
TRBJ1-4,NA,NA,TRBV5-5,TGTGCCAGCAGCTTGGAACAGTTAAATGAAAAACTGTTTTTT,CASSLEQLNEKLFF
TRBJ1-2,NA,NA,TRBV5-1,TGCGCCAGCCAGGGGCAGAACTATGGCTACACCTTC,CASQGQNYGYTF
TRBJ2-1,NA,NA,TRBV6-5,TGTGCCAGCAGTTACGATACGGTGAATGAGCAGTTCTTC,CASSYDTVNEQFF
TRBJ2-2,once,TRBD2,TRBV6-5,TGTGCCAGCAGTCTCTGGACTAGCGGCACCGGGGAGCTGTTTTTT,CASSLWTSGTGELFF
TRBJ1-5,NA,TRBD1,TRBV19,TGTGCCAGTAGTAGCGACAGGGAACAGCCCCAGCATTTT,CASSSDREQPQHF
TRBJ2-2,NA,NA,TRBV5-6,TGTGCCAGCAGCTTGGGAGGGGTGCACGGGGAGCTGTTTTTT,CASSLGGVHGELFF
TRBJ1-2,NA,TRBD1,TRBV15,TGTGCCACCAGGGCGACAGGGGACGGAGGCTACACCTTC,CATRATGDGGYTF
TRBJ2-3,NA,TRBD2,TRBV9,TGTGCCAGCAGCGTCGGGGGGGCGGGAGATACGCAGTATTTT,CASSVGGAGDTQYF
TRBJ2-1,NA,TRBD2,TRBV4-1,TGCGCCAGCAGCCCTAGCGGGGGTTCCTACAATGAGCAGTTCTTC,CASSPSGGSYNEQFF
TRBJ2-5,NA,NA,TRBV2,TGTGCCAGCAACTGGGTGTTGGAAGAGACCCAGTACTTC,CASNWVLEETQYF